What follows are 15 T cell receptor beta chains derived from one specimen sequenced in a study of memory CD4+ T cells and cytomegalovirus serostatus. Sequencing used immunoSEQ multiplex PCR; TCRdb keeps in-frame clones, though not all of them. Among 50,000 to 65,000 clones, 60% to 75% were seen once, and the ten largest hold roughly 2.7%. Single viable CD3+CD4+CD8-CD45RO+ cells were sorted as the memory CD4+ T cells. Sequencing input: memory CD4+ T cells from blood. The source of these receptors is an adult in good health and CMV-seropositive.

The chain recombines TRBV28 with TRBJ2-5; tentative D call: TRBD1 (6 bases). Germline CDR1 MDHEN, CDR2 SYDVKM. Trimming took 8 bases from V and 5 from J, leaving 12 bases between them. The CDR3 extends over 12 amino acids. CDR3 region: CASRTGLETQYF. DNA of the CDR3: TGTGCCAGCCGAACAGGGTTGGAGACCCAGTACTTC.

The rearrangement joins TRBV6-5 to TRBJ2-3; possible D gene TRBD1, 6 bases. The V gene's germline CDR1 is MNHEY and CDR2 SVGAGI. CDR3 size: 14 residues. Trimming stripped 4 bases from V and 3 bases from J, with 11 bases between. CDR3 protein: CASSSGVGTDTQYF. DNA of the CDR3: TGTGCCAGCAGTTCAGGGGTTGGGACAGATACGCAGTATTTT.

The genes are TRBV4-2 and TRBJ2-1, with D uncertain. Germline V gene sequence: CDR1 LGHNA, CDR2 YNFKEQ. The CDR3 runs 16 residues. V was shortened by 4 bases and J by 3 bases, with 16 bases between the two germline ends. The DNA for the CDR3 is TGTGCCAGCAGCCGAGATATCACCTTGAACTACAATGAGCAGTTCTTC. Encoded protein: CASSRDITLNYNEQFF.

The chain carries TRBV6-5 and TRBJ1-3; D might be TRBD1 (5 bases). This CDR3 spans 16 amino acids. Trimming removed 2 bases at V and 0 bases at J, with 11 bases between. Germline CDR1 reads MNHEY; CDR2 reads SVGAGI. CDR3 bases: TGTGCCAGCAGTTACGGGGTGGGGGTCTCTGGAAACACCATATATTTT. Translating gives CASSYGVGVSGNTIYF.

The rearrangement links TRBV6-4 to TRBJ2-1, with D unclear. The germline V gene has CDR1 MRHNA and CDR2 SNTAGT. The CDR3 spans 15 residues. V dropped 6 bases and J dropped 2 bases, with 14 bases sitting between them. The CDR3 sequence is CASSESVVAYNEQFF. CDR3 nucleotides: TGTGCCAGCAGCGAGTCAGTCGTGGCCTACAATGAGCAGTTCTTC.

The chain links TRBV6-5 to TRBJ2-2; possible D gene TRBD2, 6 bases. The CDR3 has 16 residues. V gave up 2 bases and J gave up 2 bases, with 12 bases separating them. Germline CDR1 and CDR2: MNHEY and SVGAGI. The CDR3: CASSYSGQLNTGELFF. For the CDR3, the DNA is TGTGCCAGCAGTTACAGCGGGCAATTAAACACCGGGGAGCTGTTTTTT.

The V call is TRBV18, the J call TRBJ1-1; unclear D gene. Between the trimmed V and J ends, which lost 4 bases and 6 bases, there was a span of 12 bases. Germline V CDR1 and CDR2: KGHSH, LQKENI. The CDR3 is 13 residues long. The CDR3 spells CASSLKAGAEAFF. In nucleotides, the CDR3 is TGTGCCAGCTCACTAAAGGCTGGTGCTGAAGCTTTCTTT.

This clone was counted only a few times. This chain's CDR3 is CASSRQGNKAKNIQYF. The CDR3 DNA reads as TGTGCCAGTAGTCGACAGGGGAACAAGGCCAAAAACATTCAGTACTTC. J is TRBJ2-4 and V is TRBV19; TRBD1 aligns across 8 bases. The germline CDR1 and CDR2 sequences are LNHDA and SQIVND (reference sequence). This CDR3 contains 16 residues. V lost 5 bases to trimming and J lost 1 base; unmatched junction nucleotides: 7.

This clone was seen a single time. This sequence joins TRBV6-5 and TRBJ2-3; D is perhaps TRBD1 (5 bases). Deletions cut 5 bases from V and 5 bases from J, with 5 bases between. CDR3 length equals 11 residues. Per germline, CDR1 MNHEY and CDR2 SVGAGI. The chain's CDR3 is CASSRGDTQYF. The CDR3 DNA sequence: TGTGCCAGCAGTAGGGGAGATACGCAGTATTTT.

V and J are TRBV6-5 and TRBJ1-4; tentative D call: TRBD1 (5 bases). The CDR3 is 15 residues long. The germline CDR1 and CDR2 sequences are MNHEY and SVGAGI. Trimming left V 6 bases short and J 8 bases short, with 19 bases between. CDR3: CASSGSRQGAEKLFF. As DNA, the CDR3 is TGTGCCAGCAGCGGTTCCCGCCAAGGGGCCGAAAAACTGTTTTTT.

This clone was seen only a few times. The chain couples TRBV10-3 to TRBJ1-1; 7 bases match TRBD1. Trimming removed 0 bases from V and 3 bases from J; junction bases left unmatched: 10. The CDR3 sequence is 17 residues long. Germline loops: CDR1 ENHRY, CDR2 SYGVKD. CDR3 coding DNA: TGTGCCATCAGTGAGTCCTTCGGGAGCACAGGGGACACTGAAGCTTTCTTT. Translation: CAISESFGSTGDTEAFF.

CDR3 coding DNA: TGTGCCAGCAGTTTAGGGGCACGAGGGGGTGGCACTGAAGCTTTCTTT. The encoded protein is CASSLGARGGGTEAFF. The chain employs TRBV28 and TRBJ1-1; weak D call: TRBD1 (6 bases). The CDR3 contains 16 residues. The V gene lost 2 bases and the J gene lost 4 bases, with 17 bases spanning the gap. CDR1 is MDHEN, CDR2 SYDVKM, per germline.

The chain has TRBV7-8 and TRBJ2-1; no definite D call. Trimming took 2 bases from V and 10 from J, leaving 6 bases between them. CDR1 and CDR2 (germline): SGHVS, FQNEAQ. The CDR3 is made up of 11 amino acids. As DNA, the CDR3 is TGTGCCAGCAGCTTATTAACGGAGCAGTTCTTC. Translation gives CASSLLTEQFF.

The J gene is TRBJ2-7, the V gene TRBV28, with 11 bases identical to TRBD1. J lost 2 bases, V lost 4 bases, and 4 bases had no gene match. The CDR3 sequence is 15 residues long. Looked up from germline, CDR1 is MDHEN and CDR2 is SYDVKM. CDR3 DNA: TGTGCCAGCAGTTCAGGACAGGGGGCAACCTACGAGCAGTACTTC. This translates into CASSSGQGATYEQYF.

The chain carries TRBV28 and TRBJ2-7, with 9 bases aligning to TRBD1. The CDR3 length is 18 residues. Germline V CDR1 and CDR2: MDHEN, SYDVKM. Trimming cost V 6 bases and J 4 bases; bases outside gene matches: 19. The CDR3 region is CASSSPRSSGTGRYEQYF. CDR3 nucleotides: TGTGCCAGCAGCAGTCCTAGATCCTCCGGGACAGGGAGGTACGAGCAGTACTTC.